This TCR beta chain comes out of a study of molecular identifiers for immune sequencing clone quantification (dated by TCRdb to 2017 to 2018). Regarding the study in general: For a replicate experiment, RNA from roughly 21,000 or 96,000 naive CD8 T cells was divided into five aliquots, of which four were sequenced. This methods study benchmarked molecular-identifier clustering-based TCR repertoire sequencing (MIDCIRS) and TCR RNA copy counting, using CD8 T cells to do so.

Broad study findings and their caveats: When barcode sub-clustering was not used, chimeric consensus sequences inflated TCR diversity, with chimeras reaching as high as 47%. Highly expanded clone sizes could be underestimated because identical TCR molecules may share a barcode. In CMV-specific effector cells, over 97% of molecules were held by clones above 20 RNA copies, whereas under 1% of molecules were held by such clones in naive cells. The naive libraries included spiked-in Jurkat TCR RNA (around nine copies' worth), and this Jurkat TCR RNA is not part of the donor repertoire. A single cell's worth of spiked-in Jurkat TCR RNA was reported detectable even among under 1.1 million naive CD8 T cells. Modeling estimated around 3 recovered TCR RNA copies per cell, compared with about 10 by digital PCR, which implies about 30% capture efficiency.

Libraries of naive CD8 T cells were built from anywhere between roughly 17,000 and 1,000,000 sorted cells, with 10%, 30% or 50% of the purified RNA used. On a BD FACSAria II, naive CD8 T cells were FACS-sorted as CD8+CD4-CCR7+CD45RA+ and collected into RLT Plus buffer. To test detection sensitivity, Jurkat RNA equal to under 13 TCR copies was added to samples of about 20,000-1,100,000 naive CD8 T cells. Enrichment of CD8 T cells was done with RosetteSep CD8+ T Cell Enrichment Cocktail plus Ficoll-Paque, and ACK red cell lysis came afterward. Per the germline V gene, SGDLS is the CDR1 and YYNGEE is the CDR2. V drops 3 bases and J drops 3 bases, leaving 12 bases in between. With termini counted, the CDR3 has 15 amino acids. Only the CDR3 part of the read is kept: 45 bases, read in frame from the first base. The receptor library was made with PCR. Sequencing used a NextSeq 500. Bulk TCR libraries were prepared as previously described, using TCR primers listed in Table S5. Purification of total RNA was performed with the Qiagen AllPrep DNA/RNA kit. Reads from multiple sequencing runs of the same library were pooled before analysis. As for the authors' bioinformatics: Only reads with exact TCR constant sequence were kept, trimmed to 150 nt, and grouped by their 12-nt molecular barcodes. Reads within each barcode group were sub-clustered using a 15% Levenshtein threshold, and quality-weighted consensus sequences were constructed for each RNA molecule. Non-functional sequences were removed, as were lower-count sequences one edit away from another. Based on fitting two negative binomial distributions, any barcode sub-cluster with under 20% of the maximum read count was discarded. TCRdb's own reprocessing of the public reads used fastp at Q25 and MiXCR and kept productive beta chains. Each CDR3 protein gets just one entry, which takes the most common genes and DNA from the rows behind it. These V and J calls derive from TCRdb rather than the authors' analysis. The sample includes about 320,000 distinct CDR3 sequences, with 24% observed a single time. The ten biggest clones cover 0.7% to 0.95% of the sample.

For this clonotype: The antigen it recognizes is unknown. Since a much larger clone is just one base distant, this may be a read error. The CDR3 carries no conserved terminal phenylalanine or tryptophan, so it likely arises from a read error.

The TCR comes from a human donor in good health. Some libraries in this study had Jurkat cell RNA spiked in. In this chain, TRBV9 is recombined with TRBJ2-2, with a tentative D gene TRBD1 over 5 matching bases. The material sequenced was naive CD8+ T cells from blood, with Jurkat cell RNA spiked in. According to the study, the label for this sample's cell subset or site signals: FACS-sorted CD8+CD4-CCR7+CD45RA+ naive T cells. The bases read TGTGCCAGCAGCGCTGGACATTGGGACACCGGGGAGCTGTTTCTT. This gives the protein CASSAGHWDTGELFL.